The 30 T cell receptor beta chains reported below all come from one sample, sequenced in a study of cytomegalovirus exposure and HLA in healthy donors (dated by TCRdb to about 2017). Library creation used the immunoSEQ multiplex PCR assay. The multiplex PCR relied on a mix of 60 forward primers for TCR Vbeta segments and 13 reverse primers for TCR Jbeta segments. What TCRdb holds here is the immuneACCESS table cut down to in-frame rearrangements. Part of the clones is not present; checked against another copy, under half of the missing clones reflect an unresolved V gene, and the others are unexplained. Recorded for this sample are around 190,000 clones; 60% to 80% of them occurred a single time. The leading ten clones occupy about 2.8% of the sample. The sample was PBMCs. Source of these receptors: a woman in her 30s in good health and CMV-seronegative.

This sequence joins TRBV6-5 and TRBJ2-1; a possible D gene is TRBD2 (5 bases). Trimming took 8 bases from V and 9 from J, leaving 14 bases between them. The CDR3 runs to 12 residues. Germline V gene lookup returns CDR1 MNHEY and CDR2 SVGAGI. CDR3 sequence: CASGLMRAEQFF. DNA for the CDR3: TGTGCCAGCGGCCTCATGAGGGCTGAGCAGTTCTTC.

Only a few counts were recorded for this clone. This chain uses TRBV6-6 with TRBJ2-2, with 10 bases matching TRBD1. CDR3 size: 16 residues. Germline assignment: CDR1 MNHNY and CDR2 SVGAGI (reference sequence). V was clipped by 5 bases and J by 8 bases; unmatched bases: 11. The CDR3 here is CASSGRDRGGGGELFF. DNA of the CDR3: TGTGCCAGCAGTGGACGGGACAGGGGAGGAGGGGGGGAGCTGTTTTTT.

This chain connects TRBV4-2 to TRBJ2-3; weak D call: TRBD2 (5 bases). The CDR3 runs 16 residues. The V gene's germline CDR1 is LGHNA and CDR2 YNFKEQ. V shed 4 bases and J shed 0 bases, with 14 bases lying between them. The CDR3 coding sequence is TGTGCCAGCAGCCTCGGGGAAGCGTACAGCACAGATACGCAGTATTTT. Protein product: CASSLGEAYSTDTQYF.

This chain links TRBV6-6 with TRBJ1-2; D ambiguous. The CDR3 runs to 13 residues. The V end was cut by 3 bases, the J end by 2 bases, with 7 bases between. Germline V gene sequence: CDR1 MNHNY, CDR2 SVGAGI (reference sequence). The CDR3 coding sequence is TGTGCCAGCAGTTATCGGGAAAACTATGGCTACACCTTC. This encodes CASSYRENYGYTF.

CDR3 region: CASSQPGLAGLSSYNEQFF. CDR3 DNA sequence: TGTGCCAGCTCACAACCGGGACTAGCGGGGCTTAGCTCCTACAATGAGCAGTTCTTC. This rearrangement joins TRBV18 to TRBJ2-1; 13 bases align to TRBD2. CDR3 length: 19 amino acids. CDR1 is KGHSH, CDR2 LQKENI, per germline. Trimming cost V 4 bases and J 0 bases; bases outside gene matches: 9.

CDR3 sequence reads: CASSYSGQGTYEQYF. CDR3 nucleotides: TGTGCCAGCAGTTACTCCGGACAGGGGACCTACGAGCAGTACTTC. The chain couples TRBV6-5 to TRBJ2-5, with 9 bases that match TRBD1. TRBJ2-7 matches the DNA end more closely, so the J call is doubtful. CDR1 and CDR2 from the germline V gene are MNHEY and SVGAGI. CDR3 length: 15 residues.

This clone has just a few counts. J is TRBJ2-1 and V is TRBV28, with a possible D match to TRBD1 (6 bases). The V end lost 7 bases, the J end lost 4 bases, and 17 bases lay between the germline ends. The CDR3 is made up of 15 amino acids. CDR1 and CDR2 (germline): MDHEN, SYDVKM. CDR3 bases: TGTGCCAGCACCCCACCCGGACAGTTATACAATGAGCAGTTCTTC. Amino acid sequence: CASTPPGQLYNEQFF. Full variable domain (missing parts from reference TRBV28 and TRBJ2-1): DVKVTQSSRYLVKRTGEKVFLECVQDMDHENMFWYRQDPGLGLRLIYFSYDVKMKEKGDIPEGYSVSREKKERFSLILESASTNQTSMYLCASTPPGQLYNEQFFGPGTRLTVL.

With respect to this clone: One end of the junction varies from germline; a read error may be responsible. The gene calls are TRBV29-1 and TRBJ1-2, with D possibly being TRBD1 (6 bases). The CDR3 is 12 residues long. Germline assignment: CDR1 SQVTM and CDR2 ANQGSEA. The CDR3 nucleotides read TGCAGCGTTCCAGGGACACAGAATGGCTACGCCTTC. It translates to CSVPGTQNGYAF.

The rearrangement uses TRBV21-1 and TRBJ2-7; the D call in the table, TRBD1, was not verified against the DNA. TRBV21-1 is tagged as a pseudogene. This CDR3 has 12 residues. CDR3: CASVVQGNEQYF. CDR3 sequence (DNA): TGTGCCAGCGTCGTACAGGGGAACGAGCAGTACTTC.

The chain uses TRBV18 and TRBJ2-7, with 7 nucleotides matching TRBD1. Germline CDR1 KGHSH, CDR2 LQKENI. The CDR3 runs to 13 residues. Trimming cost V 4 bases and J 2 bases; bases outside gene matches: 2. The CDR3: CASSQTGPYEQYF. The CDR3 DNA is TGTGCCAGCTCACAGACAGGGCCCTACGAGCAGTACTTC.

This clone was seen a handful of times. The V and J genes are TRBV11-2 and TRBJ2-5; 10 bases align to TRBD2. The length of the CDR3 is 13 residues. CDR1 SGHAT and CDR2 FQNNGV come from the germline V gene. V shed 5 bases, J shed 5 bases, and the junction held 2 bases outside the gene matches. CDR3 residues: CASSDSGRETQYF. The CDR3 DNA is TGTGCCAGCAGCGATAGCGGGAGGGAGACCCAGTACTTC.

The chain has TRBV10-1 and TRBJ2-3; maybe TRBD1 (5 bases). Germline CDR1 is WNHNN and CDR2 is SYGVQD (reference sequence). The V gene lost 2 bases and the J gene lost 0 bases, with 6 bases spanning the gap. The CDR3 runs to 14 residues. CDR3 amino acids: CASSEGASTDTQYF. DNA for the CDR3: TGCGCCAGCAGTGAGGGGGCTAGCACAGATACGCAGTATTTT.

The chain employs TRBV10-3 and TRBJ2-6; possibly TRBD1 for D (5 bases). This CDR3 contains 18 residues. CDR1 ENHRY and CDR2 SYGVKD come from the germline V gene. The ends were cut back, 3 bases at V and 0 bases at J, with 15 bases in the middle. The CDR3 DNA reads as TGTGCCATCAGTGAAGGGGCGGAGACGTTCTCTGGGGCCAACGTCCTGACTTTC. Translated, it gives CAISEGAETFSGANVLTF.

The gene calls are TRBV30 and TRBJ2-6, with 10 bases that match TRBD2. The CDR3 length is 20 residues. CDR1 GTSNPN and CDR2 SVGIG come from the germline V gene (reference sequence). J was trimmed by 0 bases and V by 1 base; bases with no gene match: 12. CDR3 coding DNA: TGTGCCTGGAGTGGCACCCGGACTAGCGGAACCTACTCTGGGGCCAACGTCCTGACTTTC. Translating it yields CAWSGTRTSGTYSGANVLTF. Full variable domain (rest looked up from reference TRBV30 and TRBJ2-6): SQTIHQWPATLVQPVGSPLSLECTVEGTSNPNLYWYRQAAGRGLQLLFYSVGIGQISSEVPQNLSASRPQDRQFILSSKKLLLSDSGFYLCAWSGTRTSGTYSGANVLTFGAGSRLTVL.

The chain is built from TRBV5-1 and TRBJ1-2, with D possibly matching TRBD1 (6 bases). The CDR3 loop spans 14 amino acids. Germline V gives CDR1 SGHRS, CDR2 YFSETQ. Trimming stripped 0 bases from V and 4 bases from J, with 10 bases between. The CDR3 coding sequence is TGCGCCAGCAGCTTGGACTCAGGGGCCTATGGCTACACCTTC. Translation: CASSLDSGAYGYTF. Drawing the rest from reference TRBV5-1 and TRBJ1-2, the complete variable domain is KAGVTQTPRYLIKTRGQQVTLSCSPISGHRSVSWYQQTPGQGLQFLFEYFSETQRNKGNFPGRFSGRQFSNSRSEMNVSTLELGDSALYLCASSLDSGAYGYTFGSGTRLTVV.

The gene calls are TRBV18 and TRBJ2-5; D not resolved. Trimming removed 5 bases at V and 2 bases at J, with 9 bases between. This CDR3 spans 13 amino acids. Germline CDR1 KGHSH, CDR2 LQKENI. The CDR3 DNA follows: TGTGCCAGCTCAGTGGCTGTTCAAGAGACCCAGTACTTC. Translating it yields CASSVAVQETQYF.

The chain combines TRBV5-6 with TRBJ1-5; 8 positions match TRBD1. This CDR3 is 15 amino acids long. Germline V lookup: CDR1 SGHDT, CDR2 YYEEEE. V lost 4 bases and J lost 3; bases outside the gene matches: 6. CDR3 sequence: CASSRMDRDNQPQHF. CDR3 DNA sequence: TGTGCCAGCAGCCGGATGGACAGGGACAATCAGCCCCAGCATTTT. The full variable domain, with the rest looked up from reference TRBV5-6 and TRBJ1-5, is DAGVTQSPTHLIKTRGQQVTLRCSPKSGHDTVSWYQQALGQGPQFIFQYYEEEERQRGNFPDRFSGHQFPNYSSELNVNALLLGDSALYLCASSRMDRDNQPQHFGDGTRLSIL.

This clone appeared once. The chain recombines TRBV28 with TRBJ2-7; D possibly corresponds to TRBD2 (5 bases). Per germline, CDR1 MDHEN and CDR2 SYDVKM. This CDR3 is 15 amino acids long. The V gene lost 3 bases and the J gene lost 0 bases, with 12 bases spanning the gap. CDR3 protein: CASSLRALSSYEQYF. In nucleotides, the CDR3 is TGTGCCAGCAGTTTGAGGGCCCTGAGCTCCTACGAGCAGTACTTC.

This clone was seen more than once but under ten times. The chain recombines TRBV4-1 with TRBJ1-2; a weak D match, TRBD1 (5 bases). V lost 10 bases and J 6 bases, leaving 15 bases between the germline ends. The CDR3 is 12 residues long. Germline V CDR1 and CDR2: MGHRA, YSYEKL. In DNA, the CDR3 is TGCGCCACCATGGGGCAGCCTCATGGCTACACCTTC. This codes for CATMGQPHGYTF.

This clone was observed once. The CDR3 here is CASSTRLAVAYEQYF. Written as DNA, the CDR3 is TGTGCCAGCAGCACCCGACTAGCGGTCGCCTACGAGCAGTACTTC. The chain employs TRBV13 and TRBJ2-7, with 9 positions matching TRBD2. The CDR3 loop spans 15 amino acids. Germline CDR1 PRHDT, CDR2 FYEKMQ (reference sequence). The V and J ends lost 5 bases and 2 bases, in that order; junction bases with no gene match: 7. Complete variable domain (other parts from reference TRBV13 and TRBJ2-7): AAGVIQSPRHLIKEKRETATLKCYPIPRHDTVYWYQQGPGQDPQFLISFYEKMQSDKGSIPDRFSAQQFSDYHSELNMSSLELGDSALYFCASSTRLAVAYEQYFGPGTRLTVT.

The chain recombines TRBV7-8 with TRBJ1-5, with TRBD1 matching 11 bases. Germline V gene sequence: CDR1 SGHVS, CDR2 FQNEAQ. The CDR3 runs to 15 residues. Unmatched junction bases numbered 11, after V lost 3 bases and J lost 13 bases. The DNA for the CDR3 is TGTGCCAGCAGCTTCGACCGGGACAGGGGGAAAAATCAGCATTTT. Translated: CASSFDRDRGKNQHF.

The chain employs TRBV27 and TRBJ2-1; TRBD2 aligns across 12 bases. Germline CDR1 MNHEY, CDR2 SMNVEV (reference sequence). The junction had 6 bases not matched to a gene; V was cut back by 6 bases and J by 6 bases. The CDR3 sequence is 15 residues long. The CDR3 here is CASRLTSGSPNEQFF. In DNA form, the CDR3 reads TGTGCCAGCAGACTGACTAGCGGGAGCCCCAATGAGCAGTTCTTC.

The V gene is TRBV5-1, the J gene TRBJ1-2, with D perhaps matching TRBD1 (5 bases). Per the germline V gene, CDR1 is SGHRS and CDR2 is YFSETQ. V shed 5 bases and J shed 4 bases, with 21 bases lying between them. The CDR3 covers 16 residues. CDR3 nucleotide sequence: TGCGCCAGCAGAACAATGACAGCCGACACATCCTATGGCTACACCTTC. This codes for CASRTMTADTSYGYTF. Complete variable domain (other parts from reference TRBV5-1 and TRBJ1-2): KAGVTQTPRYLIKTRGQQVTLSCSPISGHRSVSWYQQTPGQGLQFLFEYFSETQRNKGNFPGRFSGRQFSNSRSEMNVSTLELGDSALYLCASRTMTADTSYGYTFGSGTRLTVV.

V is TRBV9 and J is TRBJ2-2, with D unclear. V lost 3 bases and J lost 8, with 11 bases in between. Germline CDR1 and CDR2: SGDLS and YYNGEE. The CDR3 spans 13 residues. The CDR3 sequence: CASSANTRGELFF. The CDR3 DNA sequence: TGTGCCAGCAGCGCAAATACCCGGGGGGAGCTGTTTTTT. Full variable domain (remainder filled in from reference TRBV9 and TRBJ2-2): DSGVTQTPKHLITATGQRVTLRCSPRSGDLSVYWYQQSLDQGLQFLIQYYNGEERAKGNILERFSAQQFPDLHSELNLSSLELGDSALYFCASSANTRGELFFGEGSRLTVL.

The chain couples TRBV28 to TRBJ1-2; 7 positions match TRBD1. J lost 6 bases, V lost 6 bases, and 13 bases had no gene match. The CDR3 runs 15 residues. Germline V lookup: CDR1 MDHEN, CDR2 SYDVKM. The CDR3 loop reads CASSPTTGRVNGYTF. CDR3 DNA sequence: TGTGCCAGCAGCCCTACGACAGGGAGAGTTAATGGCTACACCTTC.

The chain carries TRBV11-2 and TRBJ1-6; D is ambiguous. CDR1 is SGHAT and CDR2 is FQNNGV in the germline V gene. The CDR3 is made up of 14 amino acids. Trimming cost V 7 bases and J 7 bases, with 14 bases left between them. The CDR3 here is CASTESRGNSPLHF. The DNA for the CDR3 is TGTGCCAGCACCGAAAGCCGCGGCAATTCACCCCTCCACTTT. Supplemented by reference TRBV11-2 and TRBJ1-6, the full variable domain reads EAGVAQSPRYKIIEKRQSVAFWCNPISGHATLYWYQQILGQGPKLLIQFQNNGVVDDSQLPKDRFSAERLKGVDSTLKIQPAKLEDSAVYLCASTESRGNSPLHFGNGTRLTVT.

The chain links TRBV5-1 to TRBJ2-5; TRBD2 matches at 11 bases. In germline, CDR1 is SGHRS, CDR2 YFSETQ. The CDR3 spans 18 residues. V gave up 3 bases and J gave up 5 bases; unmatched junction bases: 15. This CDR3 is CASSSRFSGRAGGETQYF. For the CDR3, the DNA is TGCGCCAGCAGCTCCCGATTTAGCGGGAGGGCCGGGGGGGAGACCCAGTACTTC.

CDR3 sequence: CASSLGGEGSYEQYF. CDR3 DNA: TGTGCCAGCAGCTTGGGGGGGGAGGGGTCCTACGAGCAGTACTTC. The chain uses TRBV5-4 and TRBJ2-7; 7 bases match TRBD2. From germline, CDR1 is SGHNT and CDR2 YYREEE (reference sequence). Losses at the gene ends were 0 bases for V and 1 base for J; bases not matched to a gene: 4. This CDR3 region has 15 residues.

Concerning this clone itself: Other nucleotide sequences in the sample specify the same CDR3. J is TRBJ2-7 and V is TRBV2; the D is unclear. CDR1 SNHLY and CDR2 FYNNEI come from the germline V gene. The CDR3 totals 11 residues. The V end lost 6 bases, the J end lost 0 bases, and 3 bases lay between the germline ends. The CDR3 protein is CASRSSYEQYF. The CDR3 DNA sequence: TGTGCCAGCAGGAGCTCCTACGAGCAGTACTTC.

The rearrangement links TRBV27 to TRBJ1-1; D is undetermined. Germline V gene lookup returns CDR1 MNHEY and CDR2 SMNVEV (reference sequence). V was clipped by 2 bases and J by 1 base, with 5 bases between them. The length of the CDR3 is 13 residues. CDR3 residues: CASSLERNTEAFF. The CDR3 coding sequence is TGTGCCAGCAGTTTAGAGAGGAACACTGAAGCTTTCTTT.